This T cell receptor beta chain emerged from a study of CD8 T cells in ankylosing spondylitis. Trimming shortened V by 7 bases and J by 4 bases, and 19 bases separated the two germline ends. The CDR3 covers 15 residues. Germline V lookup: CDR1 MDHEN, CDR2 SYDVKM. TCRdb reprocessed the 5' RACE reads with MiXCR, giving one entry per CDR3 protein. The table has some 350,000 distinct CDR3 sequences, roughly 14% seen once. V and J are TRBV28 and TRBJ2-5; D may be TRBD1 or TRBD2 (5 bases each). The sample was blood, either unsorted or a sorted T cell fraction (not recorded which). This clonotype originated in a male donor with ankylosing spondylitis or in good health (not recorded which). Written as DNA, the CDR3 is TGTGCCAGCACCACCCGGGACGTAAGACGAGAGACCCAGTACTTC. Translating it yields CASTTRDVRRETQYF.